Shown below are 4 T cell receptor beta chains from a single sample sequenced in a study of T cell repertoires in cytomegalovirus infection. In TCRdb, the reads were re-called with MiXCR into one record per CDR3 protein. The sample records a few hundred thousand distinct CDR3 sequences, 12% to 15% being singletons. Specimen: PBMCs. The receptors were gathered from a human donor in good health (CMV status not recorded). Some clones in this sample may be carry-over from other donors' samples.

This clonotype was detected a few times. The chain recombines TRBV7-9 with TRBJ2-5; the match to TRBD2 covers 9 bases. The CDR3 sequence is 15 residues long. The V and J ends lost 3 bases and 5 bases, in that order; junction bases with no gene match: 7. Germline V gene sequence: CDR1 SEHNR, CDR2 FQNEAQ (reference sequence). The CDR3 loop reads CASSFMRGGMETQYF. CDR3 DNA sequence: TGTGCCAGCAGCTTTATGCGGGGGGGGATGGAGACCCAGTACTTC.

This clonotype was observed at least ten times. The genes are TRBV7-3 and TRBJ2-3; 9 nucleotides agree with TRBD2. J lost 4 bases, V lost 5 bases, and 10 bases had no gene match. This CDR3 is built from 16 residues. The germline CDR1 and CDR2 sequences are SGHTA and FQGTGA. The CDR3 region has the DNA TGTGCCAGCAGCCCTACCGGGACTAGCCCAGCAGATACGCAGTATTTT. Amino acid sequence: CASSPTGTSPADTQYF.

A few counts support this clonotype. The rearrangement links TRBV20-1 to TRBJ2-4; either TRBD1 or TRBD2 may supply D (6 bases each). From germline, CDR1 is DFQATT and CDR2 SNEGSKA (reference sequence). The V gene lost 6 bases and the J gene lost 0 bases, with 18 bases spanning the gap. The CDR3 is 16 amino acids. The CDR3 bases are TGCAGTGCGGGGAGGTTGGGACATGTAGCCAAAAACATTCAGTACTTC. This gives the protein CSAGRLGHVAKNIQYF.

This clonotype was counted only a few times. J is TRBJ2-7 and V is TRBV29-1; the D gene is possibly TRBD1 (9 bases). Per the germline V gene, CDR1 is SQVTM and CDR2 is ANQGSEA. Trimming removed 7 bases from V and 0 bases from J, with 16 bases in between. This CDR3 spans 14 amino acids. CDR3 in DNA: TGCAGCGCCGGACAGGGGACTAGCTCCTACGAGCAGTACTTC. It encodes CSAGQGTSSYEQYF.